This T cell receptor (beta chain) was identified in a study of T cell repertoires in cytomegalovirus infection. Study at large: CMV infection and matching HLA type were both indicated by public TCR beta signatures. Study-wide findings and caveats: What dominated the ex vivo response were HLA-C-restricted CMV-specific TCR beta clonotypes. The cumulative frequency of public TCR beta families identified carriers of CMV plus the relevant HLA.

Comment on this clonotype: The antigen is undetermined.

The CDR3 is 16 amino acids. Germline assignment: CDR1 MDHEN and CDR2 SYDVKM. J gave up 2 bases and V 5 bases, and 12 bases lay outside the gene matches. TCRdb independently ran MiXCR on the reads; one entry per CDR3 protein. The sample lists some 180,000 distinct CDR3 sequences, approximately 9.7% occurring once. Specimen: PBMCs. V is TRBV28 and J is TRBJ2-7, with TRBD2 matching 7 bases. The TCR sequence derives from a human donor in good health (CMV status not recorded). Some clones in this sample may be carry-over from other donors' samples. CDR3 sequence reads: CASSGPKTSRPYEQYF. DNA of the CDR3: TGTGCCAGCAGTGGACCCAAGACTAGCAGACCCTACGAGCAGTACTTC.